Following are 32 T cell receptor beta chains from one sample sequenced in a study of CD8 T cells in ankylosing spondylitis. No antigen has been identified for these receptors. Points from the study as a whole: Seemingly characteristic of ankylosing spondylitis blood was a TCR beta motif consisting of several highly homologous variants.

TCRdb reprocessed the 5' RACE reads with MiXCR, giving one entry per CDR3 protein. The sample holds roughly 670,000 distinct CDR3 sequences; around 20% are singletons and the top ten take roughly a fifth. Sequenced material: blood, either unsorted or a sorted T cell fraction (not recorded which). These receptors came from a male donor with ankylosing spondylitis.

This clonotype was detected only a few times. The V and J genes are TRBV27 and TRBJ2-3, with D perhaps matching TRBD1 or TRBD2 (5 bases each). Germline-derived CDR1 and CDR2 are MNHEY and SMNVEV (reference sequence). This CDR3 has 14 residues. The ends were cut back, 8 bases at V and 2 bases at J, with 14 bases in the middle. In DNA, the CDR3 is TGTGCCAGCTCGTTTCGGGGCGACACAGATACGCAGTATTTT. It yields the protein CASSFRGDTDTQYF.

This clonotype has more than one count but fewer than ten. V usage is TRBV5-1 and J usage is TRBJ2-7, with 8 bases aligning to TRBD1. Trimming took 0 bases from V and 0 from J; bases not matched to a gene: 11. The germline gives CDR1 SGHRS, CDR2 YFSETQ. This CDR3 is 18 amino acids long. As DNA, the CDR3 is TGCGCCAGCAGCTTGGTTCAGGGGGCTCTCCCCAGCTCCTACGAGCAGTACTTC. Amino acids: CASSLVQGALPSSYEQYF.

This clonotype turned up a few times. The chain recombines TRBV7-3 with TRBJ2-5, with TRBD1 as a possible D gene (5 bases). V lost 3 bases and J lost 2, with 13 bases in between. Germline V lookup: CDR1 SGHTA, CDR2 FQGTGA. CDR3 length equals 15 residues. CDR3 residues: CASSLGQKVQETQYF. The CDR3 DNA sequence: TGTGCCAGCAGCTTGGGGCAGAAGGTACAAGAGACCCAGTACTTC. Filled out from reference TRBV7-3 and TRBJ2-5, the complete variable domain reads GAGVSQTPSNKVTEKGKYVELRCDPISGHTALYWYRQSLGQGPEFLIYFQGTGAADDSGLPNDRFFAVRPEGSVSTLKIQRTERGDSAVYLCASSLGQKVQETQYFGPGTRLLVL.

This clonotype was counted ten times or more. This rearrangement joins TRBV20-1 to TRBJ2-1; 11 bases align to TRBD2. This CDR3 spans 17 amino acids. From germline, CDR1 is DFQATT and CDR2 SNEGSKA (reference sequence). J was trimmed by 2 bases and V by 5 bases; bases with no gene match: 11. CDR3 amino acids: CSAVGTSGLLTYNEQFF. In DNA form, the CDR3 reads TGCAGTGCTGTCGGGACTAGCGGACTACTTACCTACAATGAGCAGTTCTTC.

This clonotype was picked up a small number of times. The rearrangement uses TRBV30 and TRBJ1-5, with D possibly TRBD1 on 5 matching bases. Germline V CDR1 and CDR2: GTSNPN, SVGIG (reference sequence). CDR3 length equals 15 residues. Trimming removed 0 bases from V and 3 bases from J, with 12 bases in between. The CDR3, as DNA: TGTGCCTGGAGTGTAGGAGGGACCGACAATCAGCCCCAGCATTTT. It is translated as CAWSVGGTDNQPQHF.

This clonotype was counted a few times. This chain links TRBV5-8 with TRBJ2-7, with 9 positions matching TRBD2. The J segment lost 3 bases and the V segment lost 4 bases, leaving 11 bases of the junction unmatched. Germline CDR1 and CDR2: SGHTS and YDEGEE. The length of the CDR3 is 16 residues. CDR3 coding DNA: TGTGCCAGCAGCCCCTGGGTTAGCGGGAGTTTCTACGAGCAGTACTTC. This codes for CASSPWVSGSFYEQYF. The complete variable domain, with remaining parts taken from reference TRBV5-8 and TRBJ2-7, reads EAGVTQSPTHLIKTRGQQATLRCSPISGHTSVYWYQQALGLGLQFLLWYDEGEERNRGNFPPRFSGRQFPNYSSELNVNALELEDSALYLCASSPWVSGSFYEQYFGPGTRLTVT.

This clonotype showed up just a few times. CDR3 coding DNA: TGTGCCAGCAGCTTAAGCCGAGGACCTAGCGGGAACTCCTACGAGCAGTACTTC. This sequence encodes CASSLSRGPSGNSYEQYF. J is TRBJ2-7 and V is TRBV11-2; 9 positions match TRBD2. Germline CDR1 and CDR2: SGHAT and FQNNGV. V was pared by 2 bases and J by 0 bases, with 11 bases of the junction left unmatched. The CDR3 sequence is 18 residues long.

There are many counts of this clonotype. In DNA form, the CDR3 reads TGTGCCAGCAGCTTAGGGCGGCCTGCCCTCAATGAGCAGTTCTTC. It yields the protein CASSLGRPALNEQFF. The chain links TRBV11-2 to TRBJ2-1; D gene uncertain. V was clipped by 1 base and J by 6 bases, with 13 bases between them. Germline CDR1 is SGHAT and CDR2 is FQNNGV. The CDR3 sequence is 15 residues long.

A few counts support this clonotype. The chain employs TRBV9 and TRBJ2-2; 8 bases are shared with TRBD2. The J segment lost 4 bases and the V segment lost 3 bases, leaving 8 bases of the junction unmatched. This CDR3 is built from 16 residues. CDR1 is SGDLS, CDR2 YYNGEE, per germline. The chain's CDR3 is CASSAAGTRVTGELFF. In DNA form, the CDR3 reads TGTGCCAGCAGCGCAGCCGGGACTAGAGTCACCGGGGAGCTGTTTTTT. Drawing the rest from reference TRBV9 and TRBJ2-2, the complete variable domain is DSGVTQTPKHLITATGQRVTLRCSPRSGDLSVYWYQQSLDQGLQFLIQYYNGEERAKGNILERFSAQQFPDLHSELNLSSLELGDSALYFCASSAAGTRVTGELFFGEGSRLTVL.

V is TRBV20-1 and J is TRBJ2-3; D might be TRBD1 or TRBD2, each matching 5 bases. CDR1 and CDR2 from the germline V gene are DFQATT and SNEGSKA (reference sequence). The CDR3 is 16 amino acids. Trimming pared 4 bases from V and 4 bases from J, leaving 21 bases between. The CDR3 DNA reads TGCAGTGCTACCCTCCTGGCTAGCCAGGGTGCAGATACGCAGTATTTT. This codes for CSATLLASQGADTQYF.

This clonotype occurred a few times. This sequence joins TRBV20-1 and TRBJ1-1; D remains unclear. Germline CDR1 DFQATT, CDR2 SNEGSKA (reference sequence). The CDR3 is made up of 12 amino acids. V was clipped by 6 bases and J by 4 bases, with 12 bases between them. The CDR3 loop is CSAGRAGTEAFF. The CDR3 DNA reads TGCAGTGCCGGAAGGGCGGGCACTGAAGCTTTCTTT.

This chain connects TRBV20-1 to TRBJ2-1; tentative D call: TRBD1 (6 bases). CDR3 size: 14 residues. Looked up from germline, CDR1 is DFQATT and CDR2 is SNEGSKA (reference sequence). V lost 2 bases and J 0 bases, leaving 8 bases between the germline ends. The CDR3 spells CSARLGGSYNEQFF. The CDR3 region has the DNA TGCAGTGCTAGACTAGGGGGCTCCTACAATGAGCAGTTCTTC.

This clonotype was counted a few times. This chain links TRBV20-1 with TRBJ1-1; D gene uncertain. CDR1 and CDR2 from the germline V gene are DFQATT and SNEGSKA (reference sequence). Trimming stripped 7 bases from V and 4 bases from J, with 10 bases between. This CDR3 spans 11 amino acids. The CDR3 spells CSGSGRTEAFF. The CDR3 DNA follows: TGCAGTGGAAGCGGACGCACTGAAGCTTTCTTT.

The V gene is TRBV27, the J gene TRBJ2-1; 13 positions match TRBD2. The CDR3 has 17 residues. Germline V CDR1 and CDR2: MNHEY, SMNVEV (reference sequence). The ends lost 4 bases at V and 9 bases at J; junction bases unmatched: 12. The CDR3 bases are TGTGCCAGCAGTTCCCCCTCCACTAGCGGGGGGGCCGGTGAGCAGTTCTTC. This sequence encodes CASSSPSTSGGAGEQFF.

There are a few counts of this clonotype. The chain couples TRBV7-9 to TRBJ2-7, with D possibly called TRBD1 or TRBD2 (5 bases each). Germline V lookup: CDR1 SEHNR, CDR2 FQNEAQ (reference sequence). The CDR3 sequence is 16 residues long. The germline V and J ends were trimmed by 2 bases and 5 bases, with 19 bases remaining between them. The CDR3, as DNA: TGTGCCAGCAGCTTATCTGGCCCATCCGGGGCTCACGAGCAGTACTTC. It specifies CASSLSGPSGAHEQYF.

The CDR3 region is CASSYEPGTDTQYF. The DNA of the CDR3 is TGCGCCAGCAGCTACGAACCAGGCACAGATACGCAGTATTTT. The chain has TRBV5-1 and TRBJ2-3; D not resolved. This CDR3 contains 14 residues. V was clipped by 3 bases and J by 1 base, with 9 bases between them. Germline CDR1 and CDR2: SGHRS and YFSETQ.

The V and J genes are TRBV6-1 and TRBJ1-5; no reliable D call. There are 16 residues in the CDR3. Trimming took 5 bases from V and 0 from J, leaving 14 bases between them. The germline CDR1 and CDR2 sequences are MNHNS and SASEGT. The DNA for the CDR3 is TGTGCCAGCAGTCCCTCCGGTCCTTATAGCAATCAGCCCCAGCATTTT. Translating gives CASSPSGPYSNQPQHF.

This clonotype was detected only a few times. The chain is built from TRBV28 and TRBJ2-2; TRBD1 matches at 10 bases. CDR3 length: 16 residues. V was pared by 5 bases and J by 5 bases, with 8 bases of the junction left unmatched. Germline CDR1 is MDHEN and CDR2 is SYDVKM. CDR3 DNA sequence: TGTGCCAGCAGTCTAGGGGACAGGGGTTATACCGGGGAGCTGTTTTTT. Amino acids: CASSLGDRGYTGELFF.

The J gene is TRBJ1-1, the V gene TRBV12-3 or TRBV12-4, with D tentatively TRBD1 (5 bases). Trimming shortened V by 5 bases and J by 6 bases, and 16 bases separated the two germline ends. This CDR3 comprises 14 residues. CDR3 nucleotide sequence: TGTGCCAGCAGTATCCTACCCCAGGGACCTGAAGCTTTCTTT. Translating gives CASSILPQGPEAFF.

The chain couples TRBV12-3 or TRBV12-4 to TRBJ1-5; D is uncertain. Trimming cost V 3 bases and J 6 bases, with 9 bases left between them. The CDR3 contains 13 residues. The CDR3 DNA is TGTGCCAGCAGTTTTATAGAAAGTCAGCCCCAGCATTTT. Amino acid sequence: CASSFIESQPQHF.

The CDR3 DNA reads as TGTGCCAGCTCACCCGCCCGGGCAGGGGAAGAAAAACTGTTTTTT. Translated: CASSPARAGEEKLFF. The chain links TRBV18 to TRBJ1-4; D might be TRBD1 (6 bases). This CDR3 comprises 15 residues. V was cut by 3 bases and J by 8 bases, with 16 bases left in between. Germline CDR1 reads KGHSH; CDR2 reads LQKENI.

This clonotype was observed a handful of times. The chain combines TRBV7-9 with TRBJ2-2; TRBD1 is a possible D gene (6 bases). Germline V lookup: CDR1 SEHNR, CDR2 FQNEAQ (reference sequence). V was shortened by 4 bases and J by 0 bases, with 15 bases between the two germline ends. This CDR3 has 17 amino acids. This CDR3 is CASSYGTGTTNTGELFF. The CDR3 DNA reads as TGTGCCAGCAGCTATGGGACCGGGACAACGAACACCGGGGAGCTGTTTTTT.

This sequence joins TRBV2 and TRBJ1-5; TRBD1 is a possible D gene (5 bases). The germline V gene has CDR1 SNHLY and CDR2 FYNNEI. V was cut by 6 bases and J by 3 bases, with 15 bases left in between. The CDR3 spans 15 residues. Here the CDR3 DNA reads TGTGCCAGCAGCCCCAGGGAGGGGATCAATCAGCCCCAGCATTTT. It yields the protein CASSPREGINQPQHF.

This chain joins TRBV7-2 and TRBJ1-2; D may be TRBD1 (6 bases). Trimming pared 1 base from V and 6 bases from J, leaving 12 bases between. Per germline, CDR1 SGHTA and CDR2 FQGNSA. The CDR3 is 14 residues long. CDR3 in DNA: TGTGCCAGCAGCTTAGTACAGGGTGGACATGGCTACACCTTC. It yields the protein CASSLVQGGHGYTF.

This clonotype was detected a few times. The chain couples TRBV9 to TRBJ1-2, with D possibly TRBD1 on 6 matching bases. Germline CDR1 reads SGDLS; CDR2 reads YYNGEE. Trimming took off 0 bases at V and 4 bases at J, with 10 bases between the two ends. The CDR3 has 14 residues. The DNA for the CDR3 is TGTGCCAGCAGCGTAGAGGACAGATCCTATGGCTACACCTTC. Encoded protein: CASSVEDRSYGYTF.

The genes are TRBV6-2 or TRBV6-3 and TRBJ1-5; 8 bases match TRBD1. CDR1 and CDR2 (germline): MNHEY, SVGEGT. V gave up 2 bases and J gave up 2 bases; unmatched junction bases: 8. The CDR3 contains 17 residues. CDR3 sequence reads: CASSYGQGVRRNQPQHF. Written as DNA, the CDR3 is TGTGCCAGCAGTTACGGACAGGGTGTTCGTCGCAATCAGCCCCAGCATTTT.

In its sample, this clonotype was seen many times. The chain employs TRBV12-3 or TRBV12-4 and TRBJ2-2; maybe TRBD1 (6 bases). V was cut by 4 bases and J by 4 bases, with 10 bases left in between. This CDR3 contains 14 residues. CDR3 DNA sequence: TGTGCCAGCAGTTCCAACAGGGTCACCGGGGAGCTGTTTTTT. It yields the protein CASSSNRVTGELFF.

This clonotype was counted only a few times. This rearrangement joins TRBV5-6 to TRBJ1-2; D may be TRBD1 (5 bases). V gave up 0 bases and J gave up 2 bases, with 11 bases separating them. The germline CDR1 and CDR2 sequences are SGHDT and YYEEEE. The CDR3 totals 15 residues. As DNA, the CDR3 is TGTGCCAGCAGCTTGGGGCAAAGGACAAACTATGGCTACACCTTC. This gives the protein CASSLGQRTNYGYTF.

This chain joins TRBV29-1 and TRBJ1-3; D gene uncertain. The germline gives CDR1 SQVTM, CDR2 ANQGSEA. Trimming removed 7 bases at V and 3 bases at J, with 7 bases between. The CDR3 covers 11 residues. The chain's CDR3 is CSGEVGNTIYF. In DNA, the CDR3 is TGCAGCGGTGAGGTTGGAAACACCATATATTTT.

V and J are TRBV29-1 and TRBJ1-2; TRBD1 is a possible D gene (6 bases). CDR3 length equals 12 residues. Per germline, CDR1 SQVTM and CDR2 ANQGSEA. V was trimmed by 8 bases and J by 7 bases, leaving 17 bases between them. The DNA for the CDR3 is TGCAGCTCTCGCGCGGGGGCATTTGGCTACACCTTC. It yields the protein CSSRAGAFGYTF.

The chain carries TRBV20-1 and TRBJ1-5; 7 nucleotides line up with TRBD1. The V segment lost 4 bases and the J segment 0 bases; nucleotides outside the gene matches: 12. The CDR3 contains 17 residues. CDR1 is DFQATT and CDR2 is SNEGSKA in the germline V gene (reference sequence). The CDR3 reads CSAILQGMGGSNQPQHF. CDR3 DNA sequence: TGCAGTGCTATTCTACAGGGGATGGGGGGTAGCAATCAGCCCCAGCATTTT.

This clonotype was found a few times. The chain employs TRBV12-3 or TRBV12-4 and TRBJ2-2, with D tentatively TRBD2 (5 bases). This CDR3 has 15 amino acids. V shed 6 bases and J shed 2 bases, with 13 bases lying between them. DNA of the CDR3: TGTGCCAGCAGGCCGGGGTCCCTAAACACCGGGGAGCTGTTTTTT. Translation gives CASRPGSLNTGELFF.